This T cell receptor beta chain was documented in a study of cytomegalovirus exposure and HLA in healthy donors. Trimming shortened V by 7 bases and J by 7 bases, and 23 bases separated the two germline ends. This CDR3 contains 15 residues. Germline loops: CDR1 SGHDT, CDR2 YYEEEE. As concerns this clone: Its antigen is currently unknown.

60 Vbeta and 13 Jbeta primers were used in PCR. TCRdb's table, derived via immunoSEQ multiplex PCR, lists solely in-frame clones and lacks some. The repertoire holds about 140,000 clones, with less than 85% as singletons. Whole-study results and caveats: Analysis performed later found 16,951 TCR beta sequences associated with HLA alleles at 0.05 false discovery rate.

This receptor was taken from a woman aged 45 to 65 in good health and CMV-seropositive. This rearrangement joins TRBV5-6 to TRBJ1-2; a possible D gene is TRBD1 (6 bases). Source material: PBMCs. CDR3 in amino acids: CASLLGGAPLGGYTF. CDR3 in DNA: TGTGCCAGCCTACTGGGGGGGGCGCCTCTTGGTGGCTACACCTTC.